Below, 18 T cell receptor beta chains from the same sample are listed, as sequenced in a study of T cell repertoires in cytomegalovirus infection. These receptors' targets are unknown. TCRdb reprocessed the reads with MiXCR, giving one entry per CDR3 protein. This table holds around 49,000 distinct CDR3 sequences, around 20% found once. The sequenced sample was CD8+ T cells from cultured PBMCs, obtained from culture after CMV antigen stimulation. These receptors were collected from a human donor in good health (CMV status not recorded). Some clones in this sample may be carry-over from other donors' samples.

This clonotype came up a few times. The chain recombines TRBV12-5 with TRBJ1-5; the D gene is possibly TRBD1 (5 bases). V lost 4 bases and J 3 bases, leaving 7 bases between the germline ends. The CDR3 totals 13 residues. Germline V gives CDR1 LGHNT, CDR2 FRNRAP. CDR3 nucleotides: TGTGCTAGTGGTTACGGGACCAATCAGCCCCAGCATTTT. Protein product: CASGYGTNQPQHF.

This CDR3 is CASIPRRRSGVGSNEQFF. The CDR3 bases are TGTGCCAGCATCCCTCGTCGGCGTAGCGGGGTGGGTAGCAATGAGCAGTTCTTC. The J gene is TRBJ2-1, the V gene TRBV7-8; TRBD2 aligns across 8 bases. CDR3 length equals 18 residues. After removal of 7 bases from V and 6 bases from J, the junction contained 20 bases not matched to a gene. Germline V gene sequence: CDR1 SGHVS, CDR2 FQNEAQ.

This CDR3 reads CAIRGGYEQFF. CDR3 DNA: TGTGCCATCAGAGGAGGGTATGAGCAGTTCTTC. This chain joins TRBV10-3 and TRBJ2-1; possible D gene TRBD2, 6 bases. The germline V gene has CDR1 ENHRY and CDR2 SYGVKD. The CDR3 contains 11 residues. The V end lost 6 bases, the J end lost 8 bases, and 8 bases lay between the germline ends.

The chain is built from TRBV7-6 and TRBJ1-4; D uncertain. The CDR3 sequence is 15 residues long. The V end was cut by 5 bases, the J end by 0 bases, with 10 bases between. The germline CDR1 and CDR2 sequences are SGHVS and FNYEAQ. The CDR3 loop reads CASSLDDPTNEKLFF. The CDR3 nucleotides read TGTGCCAGCAGCCTCGATGATCCAACTAATGAAAAACTGTTTTTT.

This clonotype was detected only once. The chain carries TRBV27 and TRBJ2-4; possible D gene TRBD1, 6 bases. The CDR3 length is 16 residues. V lost 6 bases, J lost 1 base, and 16 bases lay in between. The germline V gene encodes CDR1 MNHEY and CDR2 SMNVEV (reference sequence). Here the CDR3 reads CASSPGDSWAKNIQYF. CDR3 coding DNA: TGTGCCAGCAGCCCAGGGGATAGTTGGGCCAAAAACATTCAGTACTTC.

This sequence joins TRBV7-9 and TRBJ2-7; D might be TRBD1 (5 bases). V was pared by 1 base and J by 5 bases, with 12 bases between. The CDR3 consists of 14 residues. Germline CDR1 and CDR2: SEHNR and FQNEAQ (reference sequence). Here the CDR3 reads CASSLVEKGDEQYF. The DNA for the CDR3 is TGTGCCAGCAGCTTAGTGGAGAAAGGGGACGAGCAGTACTTC.

The chain couples TRBV27 to TRBJ2-3, with D possibly being TRBD2 (5 bases). The CDR3 has 14 residues. Germline loops: CDR1 MNHEY, CDR2 SMNVEV (reference sequence). The V and J ends lost 7 bases and 5 bases respectively, with 16 bases between them. In DNA form, the CDR3 reads TGTGCCAGCACTCCTCTAGGTGGACTAGATACGCAGTATTTT. Protein sequence: CASTPLGGLDTQYF.

This clonotype has a handful of counts. This sequence joins TRBV11-2 and TRBJ2-1; D not resolved. Trimming pared 1 base from V and 3 bases from J, leaving 10 bases between. Germline CDR1 reads SGHAT; CDR2 reads FQNNGV. CDR3 size: 15 residues. CDR3 coding DNA: TGTGCCAGCAGCTTAGTGACCCTTAGCTACAATGAGCAGTTCTTC. Its translation: CASSLVTLSYNEQFF.

V gene TRBV7-2 combines with J gene TRBJ1-1, with D uncertain. Germline-derived CDR1 and CDR2 are SGHTA and FQGNSA. Trimming shortened V by 2 bases and J by 8 bases, and 9 bases separated the two germline ends. The length of the CDR3 is 12 residues. The CDR3 sequence: CASSLRYSEAFF. CDR3 in DNA: TGTGCCAGCAGCTTAAGATATTCGGAAGCTTTCTTT.

Concerning this clonotype: It may be a read error: a sequence one base away is much more abundant. This chain joins TRBV7-2 and TRBJ2-1; the D gene is possibly TRBD2 (5 bases). Germline assignment: CDR1 SGHTA and CDR2 FQGNSA. The ends were cut back, 6 bases at V and 4 bases at J, with 16 bases in the middle. The CDR3 runs to 15 residues. CDR3 region: CASRHPAEEYNEQFF. The CDR3 DNA reads TGTGCCAGCAGACATCCAGCGGAAGAATACAATGAGCAGTTCTTC. Full variable domain (rest looked up from reference TRBV7-2 and TRBJ2-1): GAGVSQSPSNKVTEKGKDVELRCDPISGHTALYWYRQSLGQGLEFLIYFQGNSAPDKSGLPSDRFSAERTGGSVSTLTIQRTQQEDSAVYLCASRHPAEEYNEQFFGPGTRLTVL.

This clonotype was seen at least ten times. The chain couples TRBV19 to TRBJ2-3; 10 nucleotides align to TRBD2. The CDR3 contains 13 residues. CDR1 LNHDA and CDR2 SQIVND come from the germline V gene (reference sequence). Trimming removed 2 bases from V and 14 bases from J; junction bases left unmatched: 7. The CDR3 loop reads CASSIQSGGARYF. For the CDR3, the DNA is TGTGCCAGTAGTATACAGAGCGGGGGGGCCCGGTATTTT.

V and J are TRBV6-1 and TRBJ2-7; D is perhaps TRBD2 (6 bases). This CDR3 region has 14 residues. V gave up 5 bases and J gave up 3 bases, with 14 bases separating them. Per germline, CDR1 MNHNS and CDR2 SASEGT. The CDR3, as DNA: TGTGCCAGCAGTTACCGGGACTTTAACTACGAGCAGTACTTC. This encodes CASSYRDFNYEQYF.

The count of this clonotype is one. V is TRBV9 and J is TRBJ1-4; TRBD1 might be the D (5 bases). V was clipped by 4 bases and J by 11 bases, with 12 bases between them. This CDR3 region has 12 residues. Per the germline V gene, CDR1 is SGDLS and CDR2 is YYNGEE. The CDR3, as DNA: TGTGCCAGCAGCCCCCGGGACGGGAAACTGTTTTTT. Translation: CASSPRDGKLFF.

This clonotype has a handful of counts. CDR3: CASSSGQGYAYGYTF. The CDR3 nucleotides read TGTGCCAGCAGCTCGGGACAGGGTTATGCCTATGGCTACACCTTC. The chain carries TRBV7-2 and TRBJ1-2; 9 bases match TRBD1. CDR3 length equals 15 residues. The germline CDR1 and CDR2 sequences are SGHTA and FQGNSA. V was clipped by 4 bases and J by 4 bases; unmatched bases: 7. Drawing the rest from reference TRBV7-2 and TRBJ1-2, the complete variable domain is GAGVSQSPSNKVTEKGKDVELRCDPISGHTALYWYRQSLGQGLEFLIYFQGNSAPDKSGLPSDRFSAERTGGSVSTLTIQRTQQEDSAVYLCASSSGQGYAYGYTFGSGTRLTVV.

There are a few counts of this clonotype. The rearrangement joins TRBV7-2 to TRBJ1-2; the D is unclear. Trimming shortened V by 1 base and J by 3 bases, and 12 bases separated the two germline ends. Germline V CDR1 and CDR2: SGHTA, FQGNSA. The CDR3 runs 15 residues. The CDR3 here is CASSLDTREDYGYTF. The CDR3 region has the DNA TGTGCCAGCAGCTTAGATACACGGGAGGACTATGGCTACACCTTC.

This clonotype has a handful of counts. The chain uses TRBV7-3 and TRBJ1-1; D is ambiguous. This CDR3 comprises 13 residues. V was shortened by 5 bases and J by 0 bases, with 7 bases between the two germline ends. Germline V gene lookup returns CDR1 SGHTA and CDR2 FQGTGA. The CDR3 loop is CASSLTVNTEAFF. The CDR3 nucleotides read TGTGCCAGCAGCCTTACAGTGAACACTGAAGCTTTCTTT.

The J gene is TRBJ2-7, the V gene TRBV7-2; 12 nucleotides agree with TRBD1. The CDR3 covers 15 residues. In germline, CDR1 is SGHTA, CDR2 FQGNSA. V lost 2 bases and J lost 7; bases outside the gene matches: 6. CDR3 DNA sequence: TGTGCCAGCAGCTTACTGGGACAGGGGGCCGGGGAGCAGTACTTC. The encoded protein is CASSLLGQGAGEQYF.

This clonotype occurred many times. The V call is TRBV12-3 or TRBV12-4, the J call TRBJ2-1; D gene unclear. This CDR3 contains 11 residues. Trimming removed 1 base from V and 9 bases from J, with 4 bases in between. CDR3 residues: CASSLGIEQFF. The CDR3 DNA follows: TGTGCCAGCAGTTTAGGTATTGAGCAGTTCTTC.